These 23 T cell receptor beta chains came from one sample sequenced in a study of CD8+ T cells in alopecia areata. The sequencing template was cDNA reverse transcribed from extracted RNA. The table came from immunoSEQ multiplex PCR; TCRdb's copy has only in-frame clones and leaves some out. This sample has under 300,000 clones; 67% occur once, and the top ten carry more than 0.95%. Sequences were derived from CD4+ T cells sorted from blood, sampled at week 0. Receptors originate from a human donor with alopecia areata.

This chain connects TRBV7-2 to TRBJ2-3, with 10 bases that match TRBD2. The CDR3 contains 18 residues. Germline CDR1 and CDR2: SGHTA and FQGNSA. Unmatched junction bases numbered 8, after V lost 0 bases and J lost 2 bases. This CDR3 reads CASSLAGGLATLTDTQYF. CDR3 DNA: TGTGCCAGCAGCTTAGCGGGGGGACTAGCGACACTCACAGATACGCAGTATTTT.

The chain has TRBV19 and TRBJ2-7, with D possibly matching TRBD1 (6 bases). Germline CDR1 LNHDA, CDR2 SQIVND (reference sequence). V was cut by 5 bases and J by 2 bases, with 10 bases left in between. This CDR3 has 13 amino acids. CDR3 sequence reads: CASSVQGPYEQYF. The CDR3 nucleotides are TGTGCCAGTAGTGTTCAGGGGCCCTACGAGCAGTACTTC.

This chain joins TRBV19 and TRBJ2-7; possible D gene TRBD1, 5 bases. Looked up from germline, CDR1 is LNHDA and CDR2 is SQIVND (reference sequence). The V end was cut by 4 bases, the J end by 5 bases, with 12 bases between. This CDR3 has 13 amino acids. CDR3 region: CASSTSWGNEQYF. CDR3 DNA sequence: TGTGCCAGTAGTACCTCTTGGGGCAACGAGCAGTACTTC. The full variable domain, rest sourced from reference TRBV19 and TRBJ2-7, is DGGITQSPKYLFRKEGQNVTLSCEQNLNHDAMYWYRQDPGQGLRLIYYSQIVNDFQKGDIAEGYSVSREKKESFPLTVTSAQKNPTAFYLCASSTSWGNEQYFGPGTRLTVT.

The V and J genes are TRBV20-1 and TRBJ1-2; possibly TRBD1 for D (5 bases). Germline V gene data show CDR1 as DFQATT and CDR2 as SNEGSKA (reference sequence). There are 11 residues in the CDR3. The V and J ends lost 3 bases and 9 bases respectively, with 11 bases between them. As DNA, the CDR3 is TGCAGTGCTAGTAGTGGGGGTCGCTACACCTTC. It yields the protein CSASSGGRYTF.

V is TRBV7-9 and J is TRBJ1-1; D is uncertain. V was shortened by 1 base and J by 1 base, with 7 bases between the two germline ends. Germline values: CDR1 SEHNR, CDR2 FQNEAQ (reference sequence). The CDR3 totals 14 residues. CDR3 sequence (DNA): TGTGCCAGCAGCTTAGGGGTGAGGAACACTGAAGCTTTCTTT. Amino acid sequence: CASSLGVRNTEAFF.

This chain links TRBV27 with TRBJ2-2; no clear D gene. The CDR3 has 18 residues. V lost 5 bases and J 4 bases, leaving 23 bases between the germline ends. From germline, CDR1 is MNHEY and CDR2 SMNVEV (reference sequence). DNA of the CDR3: TGTGCCAGCAGTCCCCCCGGCTCCGGATGGCTGGGCACCGGGGAGCTGTTTTTT. This translates into CASSPPGSGWLGTGELFF.

The chain employs TRBV29-1 and TRBJ2-5; D is undetermined. V was shortened by 4 bases and J by 1 base, with 10 bases between the two germline ends. CDR1 and CDR2 (germline): SQVTM, ANQGSEA. CDR3 length: 13 residues. The CDR3 loop is CSVASNFQETQYF. DNA for the CDR3: TGCAGCGTTGCTAGTAACTTCCAAGAGACCCAGTACTTC.

This clone was picked up many times. The chain joins TRBV5-1 to TRBJ1-6; 8 nucleotides line up with TRBD1. The CDR3 spans 14 residues. V was clipped by 4 bases and J by 8 bases; unmatched bases: 5. The germline V gene has CDR1 SGHRS and CDR2 YFSETQ. The CDR3 bases are TGCGCCAGCAGCCCGACAGGGGACCATTCACCCCTCCACTTT. Translation: CASSPTGDHSPLHF. Full variable domain (missing parts from reference TRBV5-1 and TRBJ1-6): KAGVTQTPRYLIKTRGQQVTLSCSPISGHRSVSWYQQTPGQGLQFLFEYFSETQRNKGNFPGRFSGRQFSNSRSEMNVSTLELGDSALYLCASSPTGDHSPLHFGNGTRLTVT.

The rearrangement uses TRBV18 and TRBJ2-2, with 7 nucleotides matching TRBD1. Trimming took 2 bases from V and 0 from J; bases not matched to a gene: 3. CDR1 KGHSH and CDR2 LQKENI come from the germline V gene. The CDR3 runs 16 residues. CDR3 bases: TGTGCCAGCTCACCAAATCAGGGGGCGAACACCGGGGAGCTGTTTTTT. This encodes CASSPNQGANTGELFF. Variable domain in full (rest from reference TRBV18 and TRBJ2-2): NAGVMQNPRHLVRRRGQEARLRCSPMKGHSHVYWYRQLPEEGLKFMVYLQKENIIDESGMPKERFSAEFPKEGPSILRIQQVVRGDSAAYFCASSPNQGANTGELFFGEGSRLTVL.

V is TRBV15 and J is TRBJ1-6, with D uncertain. The germline V gene encodes CDR1 LNHNV and CDR2 YYDKDF (reference sequence). V shed 1 base and J shed 6 bases, with 4 bases lying between them. CDR3 length equals 13 residues. The CDR3 coding sequence is TGTGCCACCAGCAGAGTCCTTAATTCACCCCTCCACTTT. Protein sequence: CATSRVLNSPLHF.

The chain combines TRBV4-3 with TRBJ2-6; D not certain. Germline V lookup: CDR1 LGHNA, CDR2 YSLEER. The CDR3 is made up of 17 amino acids. V lost 0 bases to trimming and J lost 0 bases, with 9 bases between them. In nucleotides, the CDR3 is TGCGCCAGCAGCCAAGATCCTCCATCCTCTGGGGCCAACGTCCTGACTTTC. Amino acids: CASSQDPPSSGANVLTF.

This clone was picked up a small number of times. This chain links TRBV2 with TRBJ2-5; possibly TRBD1 for D (5 bases). Germline V gene sequence: CDR1 SNHLY, CDR2 FYNNEI. This CDR3 region has 12 residues. V lost 8 bases and J 4 bases, leaving 11 bases between the germline ends. The CDR3 DNA reads TGTGCCAGCGCTCGGACAACAGAGACCCAGTACTTC. Its translation: CASARTTETQYF.

The chain employs TRBV4-3 and TRBJ2-3, with 11 positions matching TRBD1. Germline V gene data show CDR1 as LGHNA and CDR2 as YSLEER. The CDR3 runs to 15 residues. Germline trimming cut 6 bases from V and 4 bases from J; bases unmatched to any gene: 6. The CDR3 region is CASRDRGQYADTQYF. As DNA, the CDR3 is TGCGCCAGCAGGGACAGGGGGCAATATGCAGATACGCAGTATTTT.

Notes on this clone: The same CDR3 arises from other DNA sequences in this sample as well. The chain combines TRBV7-9 with TRBJ1-1, with D hard to call. This CDR3 contains 11 residues. Trimming took off 5 bases at V and 2 bases at J, with 3 bases between the two ends. The germline V gene encodes CDR1 SEHNR and CDR2 FQNEAQ (reference sequence). This CDR3 is CASSLNTEAFF. CDR3 bases: TGTGCCAGCAGCCTCAACACTGAAGCTTTCTTT.

V and J are TRBV29-1 and TRBJ2-3; 8 bases match TRBD1. The CDR3 covers 13 residues. The trim removed 8 bases at V and 2 bases at J, leaving 6 bases unmatched. Germline V lookup: CDR1 SQVTM, CDR2 ANQGSEA. The CDR3 loop reads CSSWTGHTDTQYF. CDR3 nucleotide sequence: TGCAGCTCCTGGACAGGGCACACAGATACGCAGTATTTT.

V gene TRBV9 combines with J gene TRBJ2-3; no reliable D call. This CDR3 spans 12 amino acids. The germline CDR1 and CDR2 sequences are SGDLS and YYNGEE. V dropped 0 bases and J dropped 8 bases, with 7 bases sitting between them. CDR3 DNA: TGTGCCAGCAGCGTAGGGTCGGGTACGCAGTATTTT. Translating it yields CASSVGSGTQYF.

The CDR3 here is CASTAGQAKSYEQYF. CDR3 DNA sequence: TGTGCCAGCACCGCGGGACAGGCAAAATCCTACGAGCAGTACTTC. The chain employs TRBV2 and TRBJ2-7; 8 bases map to TRBD1. CDR3 length: 15 amino acids. Germline V gives CDR1 SNHLY, CDR2 FYNNEI. Trimming took 7 bases from V and 1 from J; bases not matched to a gene: 9.

V usage is TRBV18 and J usage is TRBJ1-5; perhaps TRBD1 as D (6 bases). V was cut by 2 bases and J by 5 bases, with 13 bases left in between. Germline CDR1 reads KGHSH; CDR2 reads LQKENI. The CDR3 length is 15 residues. CDR3 DNA: TGTGCCAGCTCACCAAACGGGGGCGGCGATCAGCCCCAGCATTTT. It codes for CASSPNGGGDQPQHF.

V is TRBV5-6 and J is TRBJ1-5; unclear D gene. The V end lost 4 bases, the J end lost 3 bases, and 11 bases lay between the germline ends. Germline CDR1 SGHDT, CDR2 YYEEEE. CDR3 length: 14 amino acids. CDR3 in DNA: TGTGCCAGCAGCCTTGGCAGCAACAATCAGCCCCAGCATTTT. It translates to CASSLGSNNQPQHF.

This clone was found a few times. V and J are TRBV5-1 and TRBJ1-1; a weak D match, TRBD1 (5 bases). Trimming stripped 5 bases from V and 3 bases from J, with 17 bases between. There are 15 residues in the CDR3. The germline gives CDR1 SGHRS, CDR2 YFSETQ. CDR3 amino acids: CASRGLGSGYTEAFF. DNA for the CDR3: TGCGCCAGCAGGGGACTTGGCTCGGGGTACACTGAAGCTTTCTTT.

The chain is built from TRBV7-2 and TRBJ2-5, with TRBD2 identical over 7 bases. The CDR3 extends over 16 amino acids. The trim removed 4 bases at V and 5 bases at J, leaving 13 bases unmatched. Germline V gene lookup returns CDR1 SGHTA and CDR2 FQGNSA. CDR3 amino acids: CASSYHRSGDMETQYF. CDR3 coding DNA: TGTGCCAGCAGCTACCACCGGAGCGGGGATATGGAGACCCAGTACTTC.

The CDR3 sequence: CASSPLPQETQYF. The CDR3 coding sequence is TGTGCCAGCTCACCACTACCGCAAGAGACCCAGTACTTC. This chain links TRBV18 with TRBJ2-5; D gene ambiguous. The CDR3 runs 13 residues. V lost 1 base and J lost 2, with 5 bases in between. Germline lookup yields CDR1 KGHSH and CDR2 LQKENI.

The rearrangement uses TRBV6-5 and TRBJ2-7; the D gene is possibly TRBD1 (6 bases). The CDR3 length is 13 residues. Germline assignment: CDR1 MNHEY and CDR2 SVGAGI. V was clipped by 2 bases and J by 6 bases, with 11 bases between them. The CDR3 protein is CASSYAQGSEQYF. The CDR3, as DNA: TGTGCCAGCAGTTACGCACAGGGCTCCGAGCAGTACTTC.